One and the same sample provided the 13 T cell receptor beta chains below, sequenced in a study of T cells after posttransplantation cyclophosphamide. The data were produced by immunoSEQ multiplex PCR, yet TCRdb's version contains in-frame clones alone and is incomplete. The sample includes 18,000 or so clones, less than 90% of them seen just once. The sequencing input was memory CD4+ T cells sorted from blood. The receptors here all came from a man younger than 45 in good health and a related stem cell transplant donor.

The rearrangement joins TRBV7-2 to TRBJ2-7; D is perhaps TRBD2 (6 bases). The length of the CDR3 is 14 residues. Germline V gives CDR1 SGHTA, CDR2 FQGNSA. V was cut by 0 bases and J by 6 bases, with 12 bases left in between. The CDR3, as DNA: TGTGCCAGCAGCTTAGCCGCGGGGTGGGGCGAGCAGTACTTC. It encodes CASSLAAGWGEQYF.

The J gene is TRBJ1-2, the V gene TRBV5-4, with D hard to call. Germline V gives CDR1 SGHNT, CDR2 YYREEE (reference sequence). This CDR3 comprises 16 residues. V lost 6 bases, J lost 7 bases, and 25 bases lay in between. The CDR3 region is CASTPHTPGKWSGYTF. CDR3 DNA sequence: TGTGCCAGCACCCCCCATACGCCGGGGAAATGGAGTGGCTACACCTTC. The whole variable domain, filled in from reference TRBV5-4 and TRBJ1-2, reads ETGVTQSPTHLIKTRGQQVTLRCSSQSGHNTVSWYQQALGQGPQFIFQYYREEENGRGNFPPRFSGLQFPNYSSELNVNALELDDSALYLCASTPHTPGKWSGYTFGSGTRLTVV.

The V call is TRBV5-5, the J call TRBJ2-5, with 7 bases identical to TRBD1. Losses at the gene ends were 4 bases for V and 2 bases for J; bases not matched to a gene: 17. The CDR3 runs 18 residues. Germline-derived CDR1 and CDR2 are SGHKS and YYEKEE (reference sequence). In DNA form, the CDR3 reads TGTGCCAGCAGCCATCGGCACCGGGACAGAGTTTTACAAGAGACCCAGTACTTC. It translates to CASSHRHRDRVLQETQYF.

The V gene is TRBV9, the J gene TRBJ2-3; D is unclear. Per the germline V gene, CDR1 is SGDLS and CDR2 is YYNGEE. The CDR3 length is 14 residues. V lost 3 bases, J lost 0 bases, and 8 bases lay in between. Here the CDR3 DNA reads TGTGCCAGCAGCGCCGTTACTAGCACAGATACGCAGTATTTT. This sequence encodes CASSAVTSTDTQYF.

This clone turned up a few times. This sequence joins TRBV5-1 and TRBJ2-3, with TRBD2 matching 11 bases. CDR1 and CDR2 (germline): SGHRS, YFSETQ. This CDR3 comprises 16 residues. V lost 4 bases and J lost 0; bases outside the gene matches: 4. Here the CDR3 reads CASSPGLAGSTDTQYF. CDR3 nucleotide sequence: TGCGCCAGCAGCCCCGGACTAGCGGGTAGCACAGATACGCAGTATTTT.

The V and J genes are TRBV6-1 and TRBJ1-1; D possibly corresponds to TRBD1 (6 bases). Trimming stripped 6 bases from V and 3 bases from J, with 14 bases between. The CDR3 covers 14 residues. The germline V gene encodes CDR1 MNHNS and CDR2 SASEGT. The CDR3 loop reads CASSYPDSYTEAFF. CDR3 nucleotides: TGTGCCAGCAGCTACCCGGACAGCTACACTGAAGCTTTCTTT.

This chain connects TRBV19 to TRBJ1-2, with 7 positions matching TRBD1. V lost 4 bases to trimming and J lost 4 bases; unmatched junction nucleotides: 3. CDR1 is LNHDA and CDR2 is SQIVND in the germline V gene (reference sequence). CDR3 length: 13 amino acids. The CDR3 spells CASSRGDSYGYTF. CDR3 in DNA: TGTGCCAGTAGTAGGGGGGACAGCTATGGCTACACCTTC.

The rearrangement uses TRBV18 and TRBJ2-3, with D possibly being TRBD2 (7 bases). The CDR3 spans 17 residues. CDR1 is KGHSH and CDR2 is LQKENI in the germline V gene. V lost 0 bases and J 1 base, leaving 14 bases between the germline ends. CDR3: CASSPPAGASGTDTQYF. In DNA, the CDR3 is TGTGCCAGCTCACCACCGGCGGGGGCGTCGGGCACAGATACGCAGTATTTT.

J is TRBJ2-3 and V is TRBV5-1, with D possibly being TRBD2 (6 bases). This CDR3 region has 15 residues. Trimming removed 5 bases at V and 0 bases at J, with 13 bases between. Germline lookup yields CDR1 SGHRS and CDR2 YFSETQ. The CDR3 region is CASSSNGGSTDTQYF. The CDR3 nucleotides are TGCGCCAGCAGTTCGAATGGGGGGAGCACAGATACGCAGTATTTT.

The chain links TRBV7-2 to TRBJ1-5, with D maybe TRBD1 (5 bases). V shed 1 base and J shed 8 bases, with 15 bases lying between them. This CDR3 is built from 15 residues. Looked up from germline, CDR1 is SGHTA and CDR2 is FQGNSA. The CDR3 region has the DNA TGTGCCAGCAGCTTAGATGTCGGGGGGATGAAGCCCCAGCATTTT. This codes for CASSLDVGGMKPQHF. The complete variable domain, with remaining parts taken from reference TRBV7-2 and TRBJ1-5, reads GAGVSQSPSNKVTEKGKDVELRCDPISGHTALYWYRQSLGQGLEFLIYFQGNSAPDKSGLPSDRFSAERTGGSVSTLTIQRTQQEDSAVYLCASSLDVGGMKPQHFGDGTRLSIL.

In its sample, this clone was seen once. This rearrangement joins TRBV9 to TRBJ2-3; D possibly corresponds to TRBD2 (5 bases). The germline gives CDR1 SGDLS, CDR2 YYNGEE. V lost 1 base and J lost 2, with 8 bases in between. This CDR3 has 14 amino acids. In DNA, the CDR3 is TGTGCCAGCAGCGTAAACGGACTCACAGATACGCAGTATTTT. It encodes CASSVNGLTDTQYF. Variable domain in full (rest from reference TRBV9 and TRBJ2-3): DSGVTQTPKHLITATGQRVTLRCSPRSGDLSVYWYQQSLDQGLQFLIQYYNGEERAKGNILERFSAQQFPDLHSELNLSSLELGDSALYFCASSVNGLTDTQYFGPGTRLTVL.

The gene calls are TRBV28 and TRBJ2-1, with a possible D match to TRBD2 (7 bases). This CDR3 comprises 17 residues. V lost 4 bases and J lost 8, with 24 bases in between. Germline assignment: CDR1 MDHEN and CDR2 SYDVKM. The CDR3 bases are TGTGCCAGCAGTTCCCTCGCGGGGAGGGGGGGTTTAGATGAGCAGTTCTTC. Protein sequence: CASSSLAGRGGLDEQFF.

J is TRBJ1-2 and V is TRBV5-5; D not resolved. The length of the CDR3 is 11 residues. V gave up 4 bases and J gave up 4 bases, with 5 bases separating them. Germline V gene data show CDR1 as SGHKS and CDR2 as YYEKEE (reference sequence). CDR3 coding DNA: TGTGCCAGCAGCGGACTCTATGGCTACACCTTC. Encoded protein: CASSGLYGYTF.